Below, 23 T cell receptor beta chains from the same sample are listed, as sequenced in a study of chemoradiotherapy in HPV16-positive cancers. Method: immunoSEQ multiplex PCR; TCRdb's copy keeps in-frame clones and lacks some. The data show approximately 5,600 clones, with roughly 74% seen just once and about 10% held by the top ten. The source was tumor tissue, collected from a patient who underwent chemoradiotherapy. The source of these receptors is a human donor with HPV-associated anogenital cancer.

The V call is TRBV18, the J call TRBJ2-5, with D unresolved. Germline CDR1 KGHSH, CDR2 LQKENI. Trimming removed 2 bases from V and 2 bases from J, with 6 bases in between. The CDR3 extends over 13 amino acids. CDR3 region: CASSPMQQETQYF. The CDR3 nucleotides read TGTGCCAGCTCACCAATGCAGCAAGAGACCCAGTACTTC.

This chain uses TRBV7-6 with TRBJ2-1; TRBD2 agrees at 8 bases. V lost 1 base, J lost 3 bases, and 5 bases stayed unmatched. CDR1 and CDR2 (germline): SGHVS, FNYEAQ. This CDR3 contains 16 residues. The CDR3 is CASSLVDGRGYNEQFF. The CDR3 DNA reads TGTGCCAGCAGCTTAGTAGACGGGAGGGGCTACAATGAGCAGTTCTTC.

The chain combines TRBV11-2 with TRBJ2-7; 10 nucleotides line up with TRBD1. The CDR3 is made up of 14 amino acids. Trimming cost V 4 bases and J 6 bases; bases outside gene matches: 6. The germline gives CDR1 SGHAT, CDR2 FQNNGV. The CDR3, as DNA: TGTGCCAGCAGCTCTGGACAGGGGGTGGGCGAGCAGTACTTC. Translating it yields CASSSGQGVGEQYF. Supplemented by reference TRBV11-2 and TRBJ2-7, the full variable domain reads EAGVAQSPRYKIIEKRQSVAFWCNPISGHATLYWYQQILGQGPKLLIQFQNNGVVDDSQLPKDRFSAERLKGVDSTLKIQPAKLEDSAVYLCASSSGQGVGEQYFGPGTRLTVT.

The CDR3 DNA is TGTGCCAGCAGCCTACTCCTAACAGGGATTACTGAAGCTTTCTTT. Its translation is CASSLLLTGITEAFF. The rearrangement uses TRBV14 and TRBJ1-1; TRBD1 is a possible D gene (6 bases). Germline-derived CDR1 and CDR2 are SGHDN and FVKESK. CDR3 size: 15 residues. V was clipped by 4 bases and J by 5 bases, with 17 bases between them.

This rearrangement joins TRBV27 to TRBJ1-2; 7 nucleotides match TRBD1. Germline assignment: CDR1 MNHEY and CDR2 SMNVEV (reference sequence). The length of the CDR3 is 14 residues. J lost 7 bases, V lost 3 bases, and 8 bases had no gene match. The CDR3 sequence is CASSFERGLSGYTF. CDR3 bases: TGTGCCAGCAGTTTCGAAAGGGGGCTGAGTGGCTACACCTTC.

This clone appeared once. The genes are TRBV11-1 and TRBJ2-2; the match to TRBD2 covers 10 bases. J gave up 5 bases and V 1 base, and 4 bases lay outside the gene matches. Germline-derived CDR1 and CDR2 are SGHAT and FQDESV (reference sequence). This CDR3 is 16 amino acids long. The CDR3 sequence is CASSLERTSGTGELFF. Here the CDR3 DNA reads TGTGCCAGCAGCTTAGAACGGACTAGCGGTACCGGGGAGCTGTTTTTT.

The CDR3 sequence is CASSLLGQGGETQYF. The CDR3 region has the DNA TGTGCCAGCAGCCTTCTCGGACAGGGGGGGGAGACCCAGTACTTC. The rearrangement joins TRBV7-3 to TRBJ2-5, with TRBD1 matching 10 bases. This CDR3 has 15 residues. V lost 5 bases to trimming and J lost 5 bases; unmatched junction nucleotides: 8. CDR1 is SGHTA, CDR2 FQGTGA, per germline.

This chain joins TRBV29-1 and TRBJ1-1, with D unclear. CDR3 length: 16 amino acids. Germline lookup yields CDR1 SQVTM and CDR2 ANQGSEA. V was clipped by 3 bases and J by 1 base, with 18 bases between them. Here the CDR3 reads CSVDGQASTRNTEAFF. In DNA form, the CDR3 reads TGCAGCGTTGATGGGCAGGCCTCGACTCGGAACACTGAAGCTTTCTTT.

The V gene is TRBV5-4, the J gene TRBJ2-4; a weak D match, TRBD2 (5 bases). From germline, CDR1 is SGHNT and CDR2 YYREEE (reference sequence). The germline V and J ends were trimmed by 4 bases and 9 bases, with 26 bases remaining between them. CDR3 size: 17 residues. The CDR3 DNA reads as TGTGCCAGCAGCCCTGGCGGGTCCACACGCCAACGGGGCATTCAGTACTTC. As protein: CASSPGGSTRQRGIQYF.

V is TRBV7-9 and J is TRBJ1-1, with a tentative D call TRBD1 (5 bases). The length of the CDR3 is 15 residues. The V gene's germline CDR1 is SEHNR and CDR2 FQNEAQ (reference sequence). V gave up 0 bases and J gave up 7 bases, with 15 bases separating them. The CDR3 spells CASSLAPFQGDEAFF. The CDR3 nucleotides are TGTGCCAGCAGCTTAGCGCCATTTCAGGGAGATGAAGCTTTCTTT.

The chain carries TRBV27 and TRBJ1-2; D call uncertain. V was shortened by 3 bases and J by 8 bases, with 16 bases between the two germline ends. CDR1 is MNHEY and CDR2 is SMNVEV in the germline V gene (reference sequence). The CDR3 is made up of 14 amino acids. The CDR3 DNA is TGTGCCAGCAGTTTGGCCCCCCAGATCACAGGCTACACCTTC. Encoded protein: CASSLAPQITGYTF.

Only one count was recorded for this clone. V is TRBV10-1 and J is TRBJ2-3; TRBD2 agrees at 12 bases. CDR1 WNHNN and CDR2 SYGVQD come from the germline V gene (reference sequence). V shed 4 bases, J shed 4 bases, and the junction held 3 bases outside the gene matches. The CDR3 totals 15 residues. The CDR3 nucleotides read TGCGCCAGCAGTGCTAGCGGGAGGGTTTCAGATACGCAGTATTTT. It encodes CASSASGRVSDTQYF.

V gene TRBV27 combines with J gene TRBJ2-1; D may be TRBD1 or TRBD2 (5 bases each). V lost 8 bases, J lost 3 bases, and 14 bases lay in between. Germline V gene sequence: CDR1 MNHEY, CDR2 SMNVEV (reference sequence). This CDR3 spans 14 amino acids. CDR3 DNA: TGTGCCAGCGGCTCATGGGGGTTCTACAATGAGCAGTTCTTC. It translates to CASGSWGFYNEQFF.

The J gene is TRBJ1-4, the V gene TRBV19, with D uncertain. Germline V gene data show CDR1 as LNHDA and CDR2 as SQIVND (reference sequence). Trimming left V 0 bases short and J 0 bases short, with 8 bases between. This CDR3 has 16 amino acids. The CDR3 DNA follows: TGTGCCAGTAGTATAGATCGGGTAGCAACTAATGAAAAACTGTTTTTT. Translation gives CASSIDRVATNEKLFF.

This clone has only a few counts. This CDR3 reads CASSDWEGASGELFF. The CDR3 bases are TGTGCCAGCAGCGATTGGGAGGGGGCATCCGGGGAGCTGTTTTTT. The chain carries TRBV7-8 and TRBJ2-2; D is perhaps TRBD1 or TRBD2 (7 bases each). The CDR3 is made up of 15 amino acids. Trimming shortened V by 5 bases and J by 6 bases, and 16 bases separated the two germline ends. Germline CDR1 reads SGHVS; CDR2 reads FQNEAQ.

The V call is TRBV7-9, the J call TRBJ2-1; D tentatively reads TRBD1 or TRBD2 (6 bases each). This CDR3 spans 16 amino acids. Germline lookup yields CDR1 SEHNR and CDR2 FQNEAQ (reference sequence). V lost 5 bases and J lost 1, with 15 bases in between. The CDR3 DNA is TGTGCCAGCAGCCCTAGAGGGGGGCGTTCCTACAATGAGCAGTTCTTC. Translation gives CASSPRGGRSYNEQFF.

The CDR3 loop is CASSTMNTEAFF. CDR3 coding DNA: TGTGCCAGCTCGACCATGAACACTGAAGCTTTCTTT. The rearrangement joins TRBV9 to TRBJ1-1; D is ambiguous. Germline V gene sequence: CDR1 SGDLS, CDR2 YYNGEE. The CDR3 runs to 12 residues. Trimming cost V 7 bases and J 0 bases, with 7 bases left between them. The full variable domain, its missing parts supplied by reference TRBV9 and TRBJ1-1, is DSGVTQTPKHLITATGQRVTLRCSPRSGDLSVYWYQQSLDQGLQFLIQYYNGEERAKGNILERFSAQQFPDLHSELNLSSLELGDSALYFCASSTMNTEAFFGQGTRLTVV.

The rearrangement uses TRBV30 and TRBJ2-7, with a weak D call TRBD2 (7 bases). Deletions cut 1 base from V and 5 bases from J, with 18 bases between. Germline values: CDR1 GTSNPN, CDR2 SVGIG (reference sequence). The CDR3 totals 15 residues. CDR3 nucleotide sequence: TGTGCCTGGAGTGAGCCGCGGGGGCTGGTCCACGAGCAGTACTTC. This gives the protein CAWSEPRGLVHEQYF. The variable domain in full, completed from reference TRBV30 and TRBJ2-7, reads SQTIHQWPATLVQPVGSPLSLECTVEGTSNPNLYWYRQAAGRGLQLLFYSVGIGQISSEVPQNLSASRPQDRQFILSSKKLLLSDSGFYLCAWSEPRGLVHEQYFGPGTRLTVT.

The J gene is TRBJ2-2, the V gene TRBV9; no firm D call. The CDR3 length is 14 residues. Germline assignment: CDR1 SGDLS and CDR2 YYNGEE. V lost 3 bases, J lost 4 bases, and 10 bases lay in between. CDR3 in DNA: TGTGCCAGCAGCGGACTGTCGAGCACCGGGGAGCTGTTTTTT. It specifies CASSGLSSTGELFF.

In this sample, this clone turned up once. J is TRBJ2-1 and V is TRBV5-1, with TRBD1 identical over 7 bases. Trimming took 4 bases from V and 12 from J; bases not matched to a gene: 13. Germline-derived CDR1 and CDR2 are SGHRS and YFSETQ. The CDR3 covers 14 residues. CDR3 sequence (DNA): TGCGCCAGCAGCCCCGGACAGGAGTTCATGGGGCAGTTCTTC. Its translation is CASSPGQEFMGQFF.

This clone appeared a single time. The rearrangement links TRBV11-3 to TRBJ2-5, with 13 bases that match TRBD2. Germline loops: CDR1 SGHNT, CDR2 YENEEA. After removal of 5 bases from V and 0 bases from J, the junction contained 9 bases not matched to a gene. The CDR3 is 18 residues long. The CDR3 spells CASSPGLAGASYQETQYF. The CDR3 DNA reads as TGTGCCAGCAGCCCCGGACTAGCGGGAGCATCGTACCAAGAGACCCAGTACTTC.

The V call is TRBV7-9, the J call TRBJ1-4; 10 bases are a match to TRBD1. The CDR3 runs to 14 residues. The junction had 5 bases not matched to a gene; V was cut back by 5 bases and J by 8 bases. From germline, CDR1 is SEHNR and CDR2 FQNEAQ (reference sequence). The CDR3 region is CASSVRTGGEKLFF. The CDR3 DNA is TGTGCCAGCAGCGTAAGGACAGGGGGAGAAAAACTGTTTTTT.

With respect to this clone: Relative to the germline gene, one junction end is altered; a read error may explain this. The chain joins TRBV4-1 to TRBJ1-2, with D possibly being TRBD1 (6 bases). Germline V lookup: CDR1 MGHRA, CDR2 YSYEKL. This CDR3 comprises 14 residues. Written as DNA, the CDR3 is TGCGCCAGCAGCCACCCCCGGGGGGGCGATGGCTATACCTTC. As protein: CASSHPRGGDGYTF.